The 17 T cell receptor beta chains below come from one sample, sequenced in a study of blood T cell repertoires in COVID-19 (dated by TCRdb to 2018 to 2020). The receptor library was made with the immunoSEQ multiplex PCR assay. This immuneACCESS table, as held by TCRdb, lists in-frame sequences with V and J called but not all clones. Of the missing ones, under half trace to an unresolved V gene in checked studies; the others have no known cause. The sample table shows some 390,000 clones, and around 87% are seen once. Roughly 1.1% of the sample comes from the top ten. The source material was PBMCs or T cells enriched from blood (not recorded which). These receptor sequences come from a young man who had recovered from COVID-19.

CDR3 region: CASSQHGTGLSPLHF. In DNA, the CDR3 is TGCGCCAGCAGCCAACACGGGACAGGGCTCTCACCCCTCCACTTT. The chain uses TRBV4-1 and TRBJ1-6; TRBD1 matches 9 bases. The CDR3 length is 15 residues. Germline CDR1 MGHRA, CDR2 YSYEKL. V gave up 2 bases and J gave up 10 bases; unmatched junction bases: 6.

DNA for the CDR3: TGTGCCAGTAGGAATACAGGGGGCGGCATGTACGAGCAGTACTTC. Translation: CASRNTGGGMYEQYF. The V gene is TRBV19, the J gene TRBJ2-7, with 9 bases fitting TRBD1. The V gene end was trimmed by 6 bases and the J gene end by 4 bases; junction bases not matched to a gene: 10. Germline-derived CDR1 and CDR2 are LNHDA and SQIVND (reference sequence). The CDR3 consists of 15 residues.

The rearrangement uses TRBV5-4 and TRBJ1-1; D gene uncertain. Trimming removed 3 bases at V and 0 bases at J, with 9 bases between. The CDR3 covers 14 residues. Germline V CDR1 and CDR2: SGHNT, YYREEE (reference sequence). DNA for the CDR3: TGTGCCAGCAGCTCATTCCCTATGAACACTGAAGCTTTCTTT. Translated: CASSSFPMNTEAFF.

CDR3 protein: CSVEITRGQPQHF. The CDR3 DNA is TGCAGCGTTGAGATCACCCGGGGACAGCCCCAGCATTTT. V usage is TRBV29-1 and J usage is TRBJ1-5; D call uncertain. Germline V gene lookup returns CDR1 SQVTM and CDR2 ANQGSEA. V was cut by 3 bases and J by 7 bases, with 13 bases left in between. There are 13 residues in the CDR3.

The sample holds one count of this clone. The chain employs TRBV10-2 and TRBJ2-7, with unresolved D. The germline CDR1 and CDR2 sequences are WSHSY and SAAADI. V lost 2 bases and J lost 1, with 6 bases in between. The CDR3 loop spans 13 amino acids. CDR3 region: CASSETGSYEQYF. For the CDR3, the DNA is TGCGCCAGCAGTGAGACCGGTTCCTACGAGCAGTACTTC.

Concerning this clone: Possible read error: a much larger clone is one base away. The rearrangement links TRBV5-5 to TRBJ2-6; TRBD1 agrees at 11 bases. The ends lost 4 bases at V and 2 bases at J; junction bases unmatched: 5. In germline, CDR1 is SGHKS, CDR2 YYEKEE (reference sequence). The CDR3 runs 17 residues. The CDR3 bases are TGTGCCAGCAGCAAAAGGACAGGGGGCACTGGGGCCAACGTCCTGACTTTC. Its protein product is CASSKRTGGTGANVLTF.

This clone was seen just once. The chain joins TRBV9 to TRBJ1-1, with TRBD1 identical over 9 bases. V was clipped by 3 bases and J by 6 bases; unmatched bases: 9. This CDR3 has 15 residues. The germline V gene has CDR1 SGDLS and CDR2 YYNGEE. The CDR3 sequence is CASSARTGVDAEAFF. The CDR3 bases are TGTGCCAGCAGCGCCAGGACAGGGGTAGACGCTGAAGCTTTCTTT.

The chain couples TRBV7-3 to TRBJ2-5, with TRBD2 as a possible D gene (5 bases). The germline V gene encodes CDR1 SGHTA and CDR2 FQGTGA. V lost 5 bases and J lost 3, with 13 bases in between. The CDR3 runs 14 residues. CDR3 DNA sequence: TGTGCCAGCAGCCCCGGACCAGCGGAAGAGACCCAGTACTTC. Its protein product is CASSPGPAEETQYF.

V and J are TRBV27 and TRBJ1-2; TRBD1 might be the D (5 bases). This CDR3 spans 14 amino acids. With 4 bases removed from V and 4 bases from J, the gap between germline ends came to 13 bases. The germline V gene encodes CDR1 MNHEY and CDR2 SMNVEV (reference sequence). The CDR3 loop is CASSSHTGSYGYTF. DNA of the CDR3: TGTGCCAGCAGTTCACACACAGGTTCCTATGGCTACACCTTC.

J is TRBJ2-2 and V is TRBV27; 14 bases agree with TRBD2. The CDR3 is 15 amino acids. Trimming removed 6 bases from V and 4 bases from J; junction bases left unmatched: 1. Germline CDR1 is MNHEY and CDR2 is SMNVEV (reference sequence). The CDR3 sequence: CASRGLAGVTGELFF. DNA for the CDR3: TGTGCCAGCAGGGGACTAGCGGGAGTCACCGGGGAGCTGTTTTTT.

CDR3 residues: CASSGGVLAGVYNEQFF. The CDR3 region has the DNA TGCGCCAGCAGTGGGGGGGTCTTAGCGGGTGTGTACAATGAGCAGTTCTTC. The chain employs TRBV10-2 and TRBJ2-1; 7 bases fit TRBD2. Germline lookup yields CDR1 WSHSY and CDR2 SAAADI. The CDR3 has 17 amino acids. J was trimmed by 4 bases and V by 4 bases; bases with no gene match: 13.

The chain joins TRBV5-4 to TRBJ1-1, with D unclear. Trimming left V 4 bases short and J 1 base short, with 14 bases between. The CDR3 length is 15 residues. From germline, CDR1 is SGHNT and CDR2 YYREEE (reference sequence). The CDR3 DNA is TGTGCCAGCAGCACACCGACAAACCCGAACACTGAAGCTTTCTTT. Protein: CASSTPTNPNTEAFF.

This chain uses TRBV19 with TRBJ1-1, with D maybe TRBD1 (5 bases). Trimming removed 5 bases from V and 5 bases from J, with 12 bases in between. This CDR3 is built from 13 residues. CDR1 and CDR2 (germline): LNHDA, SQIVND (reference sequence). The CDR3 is CASSGGVETEAFF. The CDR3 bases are TGTGCCAGTAGTGGAGGGGTAGAGACTGAAGCTTTCTTT. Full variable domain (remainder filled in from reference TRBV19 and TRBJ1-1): DGGITQSPKYLFRKEGQNVTLSCEQNLNHDAMYWYRQDPGQGLRLIYYSQIVNDFQKGDIAEGYSVSREKKESFPLTVTSAQKNPTAFYLCASSGGVETEAFFGQGTRLTVV.

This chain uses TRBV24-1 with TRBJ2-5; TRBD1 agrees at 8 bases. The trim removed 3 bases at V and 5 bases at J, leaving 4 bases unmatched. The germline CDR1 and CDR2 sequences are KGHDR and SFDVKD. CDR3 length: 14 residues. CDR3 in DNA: TGTGCCACCAGTGATCCCAGGGGGCTGGAGACCCAGTACTTC. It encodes CATSDPRGLETQYF.

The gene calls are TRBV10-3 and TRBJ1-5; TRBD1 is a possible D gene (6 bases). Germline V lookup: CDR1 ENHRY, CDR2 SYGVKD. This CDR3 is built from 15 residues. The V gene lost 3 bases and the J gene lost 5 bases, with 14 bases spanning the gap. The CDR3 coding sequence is TGTGCCATCAGTGACCCTTCACAGGGTTATCAGCCCCAGCATTTT. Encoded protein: CAISDPSQGYQPQHF.

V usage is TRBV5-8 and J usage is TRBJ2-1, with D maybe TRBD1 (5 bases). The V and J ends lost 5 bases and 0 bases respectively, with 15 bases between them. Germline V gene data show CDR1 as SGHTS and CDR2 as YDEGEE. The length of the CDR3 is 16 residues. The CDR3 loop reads CASRSPRQSSYNEQFF. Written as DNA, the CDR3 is TGTGCCAGCAGATCTCCTCGACAGAGCTCCTACAATGAGCAGTTCTTC. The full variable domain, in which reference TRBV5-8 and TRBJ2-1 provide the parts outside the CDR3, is EAGVTQSPTHLIKTRGQQATLRCSPISGHTSVYWYQQALGLGLQFLLWYDEGEERNRGNFPPRFSGRQFPNYSSELNVNALELEDSALYLCASRSPRQSSYNEQFFGPGTRLTVL.

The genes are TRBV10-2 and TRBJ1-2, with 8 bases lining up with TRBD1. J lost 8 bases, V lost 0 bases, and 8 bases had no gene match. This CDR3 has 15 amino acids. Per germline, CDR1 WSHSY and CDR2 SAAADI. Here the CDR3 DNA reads TGCGCCAGCAGTGAGTCGGCTTCAGGGGGCGCGGGCTACACCTTC. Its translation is CASSESASGGAGYTF.